This note documents a single TCR beta chain sequence. From germline, CDR1 is SGHAT and CDR2 FQDESV (reference sequence). Trimming took 5 bases from V and 5 from J, leaving 15 bases between them. The CDR3 length is 14 residues. At the survey level, the v3.0 immunoSEQ assay was run. The repertoire was sequenced with immunoSEQ multiplex PCR; TCRdb's copy has only in-frame clones and lacks some. The sample shows tens of thousands of clones, around 96% of them seen only once. The source of the sample is a study of long-term antiretroviral therapy in people with HIV. V usage is TRBV11-1 and J usage is TRBJ2-5; possibly TRBD1 or TRBD2 for D (7 bases each). The TCR sequence derives from a man aged 25-45 years with HIV. The sequencing here drew on unsorted PBMCs, taken around 6 years after starting antiretroviral therapy. CDR3 residues: CASSLGTAGETQYF. The CDR3 nucleotides read TGTGCCAGCAGCCTAGGGACAGCGGGGGAGACCCAGTACTTC.